The TCR beta chain under discussion was sequenced for a study of siplizumab effects on memory and regulatory T cells. As regards this clone: The antigen is not known.

Whole-study results and caveats: The alloresponse seemed to draw substantially on naive T cells, which appeared more diverse than memory cells. With siplizumab, mappable alloreactive CD4+ clones averaged around 71% Treg-derived, versus 25% to 30% in controls. A significant reduction in alloreactive sequences traceable to unstimulated CD4+ memory cells was produced by siplizumab. Many proliferating CD4+ or CD8+ clones remained unclassified. Roughly 75-96% of them could not be assigned either a naive or a memory phenotype.

The V end was cut by 2 bases, the J end by 0 bases, with 13 bases between. The CDR3 has 16 amino acids. Germline CDR1 reads MNHNS; CDR2 reads SASEGT. Using immunoSEQ multiplex PCR, the repertoire was profiled, and TCRdb retains in-frame clones only, with some absent. Here the sample spans about 56,000 clones, around 98% being singletons. The sequence came from a human donor in good health. Sequencing was performed on naive CD8+ T cells sorted from blood. The gene calls are TRBV6-1 and TRBJ1-2; D is undetermined. The CDR3 here is CASSEFLAGANYGYTF. CDR3 nucleotide sequence: TGTGCCAGCAGTGAATTTCTGGCAGGAGCTAACTATGGCTACACCTTC.